The present entry profiles one T cell receptor (beta chain) with its context. The antigen remains undetermined. This record belongs to a study of shared clonotypes between healthy human individuals. Across the whole study: A donor's plate count was three for CD4 naive and three for CD4 memory; CD8 naive had two and CD8 memory one.

It was at deep level that the assay was run. In the authors' workflow: As immunoSEQ supplied junction-only sequences (without quality scores), filtering differed. TCRdb keeps only in-frame clones here, not all; method: immunoSEQ multiplex PCR. V, J and clone size are those of that table, while D and trimming were read from the DNA. The sample carries under 2.5 million clones, 92% recorded once. Study-wide points: Memory subsets generally showed smaller estimated richness than naive subsets did.

The CDR3 runs 13 residues. Germline V gives CDR1 LNHDA, CDR2 SQIVND (reference sequence). V lost 3 bases and J lost 2, with 8 bases in between. The receptor's source is a man aged 18 to 30 in good health. Some clones in this sample may be carry-over from other donors' samples. Sequenced sample: naive CD4+ T cells from PBMCs. Sample subset: CD45RA+ positively selected. The V gene is TRBV19, the J gene TRBJ2-7, with D possibly matching TRBD1 (6 bases). The CDR3 protein is CASSMDRAYEQYF. CDR3 nucleotides: TGTGCCAGTAGTATGGACAGAGCCTACGAGCAGTACTTC.